The clone carrying this TCR beta chain was found a few times. The time point was: persistent/refractory GD, antithyroid drugs over 5 years with positive TRAb. From PBMCs, RNA was extracted and then used to make the TCR library. The CDR3 has 14 amino acids. V shed 10 bases and J 8 bases; nucleotides not matched to a gene: 14. CDR1 and CDR2 from the germline V gene are SEHNR and FQNEAQ (reference sequence). To make TCR beta libraries, researchers used iRepertoire HTBI primers and Arm-PCR of CDR3 regions. TCRdb redid the calling of the multiplex PCR reads with MiXCR, one entry per CDR3 protein. The table shows around 340,000 distinct CDR3 sequences, with roughly 21% occurring only once. The source of the sample is a study of regulatory T cells in long-lasting Graves disease.

This sample comprised peripheral blood mononuclear cells (PBMCs), obtained when the disease was refractory, from a patient treated with antithyroid drugs. This sequence originates from a female donor with Graves disease. The chain is built from TRBV7-9 and TRBJ1-2; 9 bases fit TRBD1. CDR3 sequence reads: CATYHAGTGFGYTF. The DNA for the CDR3 is TGTGCCACTTACCATGCCGGGACAGGGTTCGGCTACACCTTC.